The present T cell receptor (beta chain) was sequenced within a study of response to subunit inactivated influenza vaccine. Overall study findings and caveats: Seasonal influenza vaccination, on each occasion, was suggested by the authors to recruit few new T cells.

This CDR3 region has 15 residues. The germline V gene encodes CDR1 LGHNA and CDR2 YSLEER. V shed 0 bases and J shed 7 bases, with 13 bases lying between them. With regard to this clonotype: Its cognate antigen is unknown.

Via MiXCR, TCRdb re-called the RT-PCR reads, giving one row per CDR3 protein. The sample lists 650,000 to 700,000 distinct CDR3 sequences; around a sixth were seen once. Here the sequenced sample was PBMCs from blood, taken 11 to 12 days after vaccination. J is TRBJ1-5 and V is TRBV4-3; the D is unclear. The receptor was isolated from a man between 45 and 60 years old who received an inactivated influenza vaccine. The CDR3 DNA reads TGCGCCAGCAGCCAAGATATGGGGTTGAGACAGCCCCAGCATTTT. Its protein product is CASSQDMGLRQPQHF.